This is a list of T cell receptor beta chains from one sample in a study of T cell clones after liver transplantation. Clones were sequenced by immunoSEQ multiplex PCR, and TCRdb holds only the in-frame ones, with some missing. The sample shows 55,000 to 75,000 clones, 70% of them seen only once. Here the sequenced sample was CD4+ T cells from blood, taken at the approximately 16-month timepoint. The receptors originated from a human patient who received a liver transplant. Some T cells may have originated in the graft donor. CDR3s include the opening cysteine and the closing phenylalanine or tryptophan. The D gene is left open where the match is weak. Rows give clone size only sometimes, using once, few, many, or a class for an expanded clone.

j_call: TRBJ2-2
d_call: -
v_call: TRBV7-4
clone_size: medium-sized
cdr3_nt: TGTGCCAGCAGCTTATACGGTGACACCGGGGAGCTGTTTTTT
cdr3_aa: CASSLYGDTGELFF

j_call: TRBJ1-2
d_call: -
v_call: TRBV7-2
clone_size: -
cdr3_nt: TGTGCCAGCTGGGGTCTCTCAAGATCAGGGGCTAACTATGGCTACACCTTC
cdr3_aa: CASWGLSRSGANYGYTF

j_call: TRBJ2-5
d_call: -
v_call: TRBV27
clone_size: few
cdr3_nt: TGTGCCAGCAGTATCCGGCAGGGTGGGGAGACCCAGTACTTC
cdr3_aa: CASSIRQGGETQYF

j_call: TRBJ2-2
d_call: -
v_call: TRBV30
clone_size: -
cdr3_nt: TGTGCCTGGGCCCTCCGACAGGGAGGCCGCACCGGGGAGCTGTTTTTT
cdr3_aa: CAWALRQGGRTGELFF

j_call: TRBJ2-1
d_call: TRBD2
v_call: TRBV6-1
clone_size: few
cdr3_nt: TGTGCCAGCAGTGAAGAGGGACTAGCGGGGATGGGTAGGTTCTTC
cdr3_aa: CASSEEGLAGMGRFF

j_call: TRBJ2-3
d_call: -
v_call: TRBV5-1
clone_size: -
cdr3_nt: TGCGCCAGCAGCTTGACAGACTTAGTAACAGATACGCAGTATTTT
cdr3_aa: CASSLTDLVTDTQYF

j_call: TRBJ2-5
d_call: TRBD1
v_call: TRBV28
clone_size: once
cdr3_nt: TGTGCCAGCAGCCGGGGACAGGGAAGGGAGACCCAGTACTTC
cdr3_aa: CASSRGQGRETQYF

j_call: TRBJ2-5
d_call: -
v_call: TRBV2
clone_size: -
cdr3_nt: TGTGCCAGCAGTGAAGTAGGGCTAGCCTTTGAGACCCAGTACTTC
cdr3_aa: CASSEVGLAFETQYF

j_call: TRBJ1-5
d_call: TRBD1
v_call: TRBV19
clone_size: -
cdr3_nt: TGTGCCAGTACCATCCACCCCCGACAGGGGTATCAGCCCCAGCATTTT
cdr3_aa: CASTIHPRQGYQPQHF

j_call: TRBJ1-1
d_call: -
v_call: TRBV19
clone_size: -
cdr3_nt: TGTGCCACCCTCACGGGGAACACTGAAGCTTTCTTT
cdr3_aa: CATLTGNTEAFF

j_call: TRBJ2-1
d_call: -
v_call: TRBV11-2
clone_size: -
cdr3_nt: TGTGCCAGCAGCTTAACCCTCCTAGCCAATGAGCAGTTCTTC
cdr3_aa: CASSLTLLANEQFF

j_call: TRBJ2-6
d_call: -
v_call: TRBV18
clone_size: few
cdr3_nt: TGTGCCAGCTCACCACCTGGGACCTACTCTGGGGCCAACGTCCTGACTTTC
cdr3_aa: CASSPPGTYSGANVLTF

j_call: TRBJ2-3
d_call: TRBD2
v_call: TRBV5-1
clone_size: few
cdr3_nt: TGCGCCAGCAGCTCGGGACTAGCGGGTACAATCAGCACAGATACGCAGTATTTT
cdr3_aa: CASSSGLAGTISTDTQYF

j_call: TRBJ1-2
d_call: -
v_call: TRBV6-1
clone_size: once
cdr3_nt: TGTGCCAGCAGTGAAGTCTCCGGGACATCCCCCATACTCTATGGCTACACCTTC
cdr3_aa: CASSEVSGTSPILYGYTF

j_call: TRBJ2-3
d_call: -
v_call: TRBV18
clone_size: -
cdr3_nt: TGTGCCAGCTCACCAGCTCCAGGGTCAGATACGCAGTATTTT
cdr3_aa: CASSPAPGSDTQYF

j_call: TRBJ2-7
d_call: -
v_call: TRBV13
clone_size: -
cdr3_nt: TGTGCCAGCAGCTTAGGCGGGGATCCCTACGAGCAGTACTTC
cdr3_aa: CASSLGGDPYEQYF

j_call: TRBJ2-1
d_call: -
v_call: TRBV27
clone_size: once
cdr3_nt: TGTGCCAGCAGTTCCGCTAGGACCGGTGAGCAGTTCTTC
cdr3_aa: CASSSARTGEQFF

j_call: TRBJ1-1
d_call: -
v_call: TRBV5-1
clone_size: -
cdr3_nt: TGCGCCAGCAGCAGAAACAGCGACACTGAAGCTTTCTTT
cdr3_aa: CASSRNSDTEAFF

j_call: TRBJ2-3
d_call: TRBD2
v_call: TRBV18
clone_size: -
cdr3_nt: TGTGCCAGCTCACCTAAACTAGCGGGGGGTCTGACAGATACGCAGTATTTT
cdr3_aa: CASSPKLAGGLTDTQYF

j_call: TRBJ2-6
d_call: -
v_call: TRBV11-3
clone_size: many
cdr3_nt: TGTGCCAGCAGCTTAGAACAGGGGGGGACCTCTGGGGCCAACGTCCTGACTTTC
cdr3_aa: CASSLEQGGTSGANVLTF

j_call: TRBJ2-2
d_call: -
v_call: TRBV30
clone_size: -
cdr3_nt: TGTGCCTGGAGTTCGGGGGCCTCTCTGACCGGGGAGCTGTTTTTT
cdr3_aa: CAWSSGASLTGELFF

j_call: TRBJ2-5
d_call: -
v_call: TRBV29-1
clone_size: -
cdr3_nt: TGCAGCGTGGACAGACCTGGACACCTCCAAGAGACCCAGTACTTC
cdr3_aa: CSVDRPGHLQETQYF

j_call: TRBJ2-2
d_call: -
v_call: TRBV7-7
clone_size: -
cdr3_nt: TGTGCTAGCAGCCCCACAGGGAGCACCGGGGAGCTGTTTTTT
cdr3_aa: CASSPTGSTGELFF

j_call: TRBJ2-5
d_call: TRBD1
v_call: TRBV19
clone_size: -
cdr3_nt: TGTGCCAGTAGTAACCGGCCCCCAGGGGGCCAAGAGACCCAGTACTTC
cdr3_aa: CASSNRPPGGQETQYF

j_call: TRBJ2-3
d_call: -
v_call: TRBV30
clone_size: -
cdr3_nt: TGTGCCTGGAGTGTAACCGGGACTCCTTTTAGCACAGATACGCAGTATTTT
cdr3_aa: CAWSVTGTPFSTDTQYF

j_call: TRBJ2-1
d_call: TRBD2
v_call: TRBV7-2
clone_size: -
cdr3_nt: TGTGCCAGCAGCTTTTCTAGCGGGGGCTTTAATGAGCAGTTCTTC
cdr3_aa: CASSFSSGGFNEQFF

j_call: TRBJ2-1
d_call: -
v_call: TRBV28
clone_size: -
cdr3_nt: TGTGCCAGCAGTTCCGGGACTCAAACCCTCCTTGAGCAGTTCTTC
cdr3_aa: CASSSGTQTLLEQFF

j_call: TRBJ2-1
d_call: -
v_call: TRBV27
clone_size: -
cdr3_nt: TGTGCCAGCAGTGCCCAGGAAGCCTACAATGAGCAGTTCTTC
cdr3_aa: CASSAQEAYNEQFF

j_call: TRBJ1-5
d_call: -
v_call: TRBV7-8
clone_size: -
cdr3_nt: TGTGCCAGCAGCCTCCGTTGGGGAAACAATCAGCCCCAGCATTTT
cdr3_aa: CASSLRWGNNQPQHF

j_call: TRBJ1-2
d_call: -
v_call: TRBV5-1
clone_size: -
cdr3_nt: TGCGCCAGCAGCTTGGCCGGCGAAAACTATGGCTACACCTTC
cdr3_aa: CASSLAGENYGYTF

j_call: TRBJ1-6
d_call: -
v_call: TRBV5-6
clone_size: -
cdr3_nt: TGTGCCGGCAGGGGAGGGTCGAATTCACCCCTCCACTTT
cdr3_aa: CAGRGGSNSPLHF

j_call: TRBJ2-1
d_call: -
v_call: TRBV4-2
clone_size: -
cdr3_nt: TGTGCCAGCACCACCAACACAGAAATTATGATCGGTGAGCAGTTCTTC
cdr3_aa: CASTTNTEIMIGEQFF

j_call: TRBJ2-2
d_call: -
v_call: TRBV5-1
clone_size: -
cdr3_nt: TGCGCCAGCAGCTCTGAACTTAACAGGGCAGGCACCGGGGAGCTGTTTTTT
cdr3_aa: CASSSELNRAGTGELFF

j_call: TRBJ2-3
d_call: TRBD2
v_call: TRBV6-5
clone_size: -
cdr3_nt: TGTGCCAGCAGTTACTTGGGACTACCACGCACAGATACGCAGTATTTT
cdr3_aa: CASSYLGLPRTDTQYF

j_call: TRBJ1-2
d_call: TRBD1
v_call: TRBV9
clone_size: once
cdr3_nt: TGTGCCAGCAGCTACGGGACAGGGAGTTATGGCTACACCTTC
cdr3_aa: CASSYGTGSYGYTF

j_call: TRBJ2-5
d_call: -
v_call: TRBV4-1
clone_size: -
cdr3_nt: TGCGCCAGCAGCCAAGATACGGGTAGCGAGACCCAGTACTTC
cdr3_aa: CASSQDTGSETQYF

j_call: TRBJ1-2
d_call: TRBD1
v_call: TRBV11-2
clone_size: few
cdr3_nt: TGTGCCAGCAGCTTAGACAGGGGGCGCGGCTACACCTTC
cdr3_aa: CASSLDRGRGYTF

j_call: TRBJ2-6
d_call: -
v_call: TRBV27
clone_size: few
cdr3_nt: TGTGCCAGCAGTTTGATGGGCTCTGGGGCCAACGTCCTGACTTTC
cdr3_aa: CASSLMGSGANVLTF

j_call: TRBJ1-1
d_call: TRBD1
v_call: TRBV27
clone_size: -
cdr3_nt: TGTGCCAGCAGGAAACTCGGGACAGGGTTGAACACTGAAGCTTTCTTT
cdr3_aa: CASRKLGTGLNTEAFF

j_call: TRBJ2-3
d_call: -
v_call: TRBV30
clone_size: once
cdr3_nt: TGTGCCTGGAGTGGGGGGACCACAGATACGCAGTATTTT
cdr3_aa: CAWSGGTTDTQYF

j_call: TRBJ1-2
d_call: -
v_call: TRBV11-1
clone_size: -
cdr3_nt: TGTGCCAGCAGCCAACAAGCCGGGACTTCTAACTATGGCTACACCTTC
cdr3_aa: CASSQQAGTSNYGYTF

j_call: TRBJ1-1
d_call: TRBD1
v_call: TRBV6-1
clone_size: -
cdr3_nt: TGTGCCAGCGCCCTCGAGGGGACAGTGAGAGCTTTCTTT
cdr3_aa: CASALEGTVRAFF